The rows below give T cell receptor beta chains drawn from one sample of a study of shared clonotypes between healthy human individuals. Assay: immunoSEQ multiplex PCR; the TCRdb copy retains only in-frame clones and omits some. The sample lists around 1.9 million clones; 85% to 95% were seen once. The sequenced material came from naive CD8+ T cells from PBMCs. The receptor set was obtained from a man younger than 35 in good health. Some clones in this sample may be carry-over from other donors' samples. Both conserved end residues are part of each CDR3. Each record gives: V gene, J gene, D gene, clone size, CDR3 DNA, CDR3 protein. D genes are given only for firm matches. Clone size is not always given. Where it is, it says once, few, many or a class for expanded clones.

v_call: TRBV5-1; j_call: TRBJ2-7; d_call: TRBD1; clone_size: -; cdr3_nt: TGCGCCAGCAGCTTGACAGGGGGGAGCGAGCAGTACTTC; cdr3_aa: CASSLTGGSEQYF
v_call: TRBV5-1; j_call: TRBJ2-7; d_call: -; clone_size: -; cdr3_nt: TGCGCCAGCAGCTTGGATGCAGCTCAATTCCACTACGAGCAGTACTTC; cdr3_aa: CASSLDAAQFHYEQYF
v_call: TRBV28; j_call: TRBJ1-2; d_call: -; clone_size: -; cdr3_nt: TGTGCCAGCAGTAGCTATGGCTACACCTTC; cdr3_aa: CASSSYGYTF
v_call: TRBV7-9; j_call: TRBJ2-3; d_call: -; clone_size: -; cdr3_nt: TGTGCCAGCAGCTTAGGAAGAGGAGATACGCAGTATTTT; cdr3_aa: CASSLGRGDTQYF
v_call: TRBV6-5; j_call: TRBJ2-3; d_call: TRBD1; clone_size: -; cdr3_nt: TGTGCCAGCAGCCGGGACAGGGGGACAGATACGCAGTATTTT; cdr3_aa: CASSRDRGTDTQYF
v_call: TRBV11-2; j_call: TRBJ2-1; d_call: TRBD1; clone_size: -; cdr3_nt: TGTGCCAGCAGCTTAGGACAGGGCAATGAGCAGTTCTTC; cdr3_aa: CASSLGQGNEQFF
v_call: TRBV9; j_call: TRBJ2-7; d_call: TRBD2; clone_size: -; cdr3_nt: TGTGCCAGCAGCCCGGAGACTAGCGGGATCTCCTACGAGCAGTACTTC; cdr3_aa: CASSPETSGISYEQYF
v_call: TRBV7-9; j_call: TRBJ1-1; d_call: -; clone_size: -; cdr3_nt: TGTGCCAGCAGCTTCTTGGAGGGAAGGTCTGAAGCTTTCTTT; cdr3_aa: CASSFLEGRSEAFF
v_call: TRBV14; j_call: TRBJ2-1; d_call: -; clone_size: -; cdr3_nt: TGTGCCAGCAGCCGTGTCACTCGCTACAATGAGCAGTTCTTC; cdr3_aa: CASSRVTRYNEQFF
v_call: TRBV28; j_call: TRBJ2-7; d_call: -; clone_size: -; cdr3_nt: TGTGCCAGCGGAGACCCTGGCGTCGAGCAGTACTTC; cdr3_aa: CASGDPGVEQYF
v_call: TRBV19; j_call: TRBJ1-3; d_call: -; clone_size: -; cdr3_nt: TGTCCCGAACTTTCCGTGGGCAGGTTCTTACTCTCTGGAAACACCATATATTTT; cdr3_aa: CPELSVGRFLLSGNTIYF
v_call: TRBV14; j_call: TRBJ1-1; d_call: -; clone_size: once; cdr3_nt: TGTGCCAGCAGCCAAGTCCCCCTTGGGTGGGGGATGAACACTGAAGCTTTCTTT; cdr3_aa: CASSQVPLGWGMNTEAFF
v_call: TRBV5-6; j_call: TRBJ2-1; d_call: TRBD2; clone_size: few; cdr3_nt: TGTGCCAGCAGCTTGGAACTAGCGGGAGGCAATGAGCAGTTCTTC; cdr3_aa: CASSLELAGGNEQFF
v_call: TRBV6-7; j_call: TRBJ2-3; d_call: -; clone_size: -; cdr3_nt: TGTGCCAGCACCCCACCCGGGCTAGCAAAATTCTATGGGCGGGCAGATACGCAGTATTTT; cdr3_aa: CASTPPGLAKFYGRADTQYF
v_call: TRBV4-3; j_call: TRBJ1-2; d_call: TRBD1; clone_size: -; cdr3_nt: TGCGCCAGCAGCCAAGAGACAGGGGGCGGCTATGGCTACACCTTC; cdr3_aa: CASSQETGGGYGYTF
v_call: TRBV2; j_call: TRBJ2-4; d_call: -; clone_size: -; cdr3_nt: TGTGCCAGCAGTGAACAAAAGGGACGAAACATTCAGTACTTC; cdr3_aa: CASSEQKGRNIQYF
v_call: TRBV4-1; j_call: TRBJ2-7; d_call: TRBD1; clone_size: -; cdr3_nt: TGCGCCAGCAGCCCAATGGGGGCAGGGGGCTACGAGCAGTACTTC; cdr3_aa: CASSPMGAGGYEQYF
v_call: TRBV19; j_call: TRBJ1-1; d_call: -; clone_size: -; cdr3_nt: TGTGCCAGTAGTAACGTGTGGAACACTGAAGCTTTCTTT; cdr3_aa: CASSNVWNTEAFF
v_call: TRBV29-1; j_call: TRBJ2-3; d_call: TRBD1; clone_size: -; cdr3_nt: TGCAGCGTTGAAGGGGCCGAGGGACAGCTACGGTGGGATACGCAGTATTTT; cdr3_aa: CSVEGAEGQLRWDTQYF
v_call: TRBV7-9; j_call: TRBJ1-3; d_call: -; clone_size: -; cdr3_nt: TGTGCCAGCAGCTTAGCGGCAGGGTCCGGAAACACCATATATTTT; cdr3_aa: CASSLAAGSGNTIYF
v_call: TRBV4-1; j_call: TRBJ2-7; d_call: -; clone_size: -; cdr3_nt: TGCGCCAGCAGCCAGGACAGCTCCTACGAGCAGTACTTC; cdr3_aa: CASSQDSSYEQYF
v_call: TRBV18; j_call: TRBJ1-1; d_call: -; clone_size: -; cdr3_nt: TGTGCCAGCTCACCACGGAGGGACTTCAACACTGAAGCTTTCTTT; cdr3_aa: CASSPRRDFNTEAFF
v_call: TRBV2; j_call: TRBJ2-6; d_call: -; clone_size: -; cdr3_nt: TGTGCCAGCAGTGAGGGCCCTCCTTCTGGGGCCAACGTCCTGACTTTC; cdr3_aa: CASSEGPPSGANVLTF